There are many counts of the clone carrying this T cell receptor beta chain. Its specificity is unknown. As to time point: newly diagnosed GD, antithyroid drugs for less than 3 months. PBMCs were the source of the RNA used for TCR sequencing. This specimen belongs to a study of regulatory T cells in long-lasting Graves disease. Overall study findings and caveats: TRBV28, TRBJ1-2 and TRBJ2-5 emerged as the favored segments in persistent disease.

J gave up 2 bases and V 3 bases, and 10 bases lay outside the gene matches. The CDR3 is 16 residues long. Germline values: CDR1 MNHEY, CDR2 SVGAGI. Researchers made TCR beta libraries by using iRepertoire HTBI primers and running Arm-PCR on CDR3 regions. Original processing methods: Analysis of the samples identified under 80 TRBV and 14 to 15 TRBJ segments. TCRdb re-called the multiplex PCR reads through MiXCR, storing one row per CDR3 protein. These V and J calls originate from TCRdb's pipeline instead of the authors' own analysis. Among 350,000 to 500,000 distinct CDR3 sequences, about 15% were seen once, and the ten largest hold over 8.5%. The same sample was also studied in work on T cells in Graves' hyperthyroidism and ophthalmopathy. As that study records: Diagnosis of hyperthyroidism was new in patients aged 18 to 65, and its duration was under 2 months. First-round RT-PCR with HTBI primers amplified the TCR CDR3 region.

The chain is built from TRBV6-5 and TRBJ2-7; 7 bases map to TRBD2. This receptor was identified in a woman in her 30s with Graves disease. Sequencing was performed on peripheral blood mononuclear cells (PBMCs), taken at new diagnosis, from a patient treated with antithyroid drugs. The CDR3 bases are TGTGCCAGCAGTTATCGGGGTTGGGGACTACCCTACGAGCAGTACTTC. It yields the protein CASSYRGWGLPYEQYF.